The entry below describes one TCR beta chain. Its antigen remains unidentified. The entry originates in a study of tumor and adjacent non-tumor tissue in lung cancer. The overall study: Patients were aged roughly 31 to 76, nine to eleven men and a handful of women, stage I to III. Study-level findings and limits: Compared with tumor, normal lung showed significantly lower TCR diversity.

A modified ARM-PCR protocol with three rounds of nested PCR amplified TCRbeta. TCRdb re-called the multiplex PCR reads through MiXCR, storing one row per CDR3 protein. The repertoire holds about 90,000 distinct CDR3 sequences, with 76% as singletons. This sample's RNA came from whole unsorted tissue. This non-tumor lung sample came from over 3 cm beyond the tumor edge. Between August and November 2014, newly diagnosed, chemotherapy-naive lung cancer patients underwent thoracic surgery in China. The sequenced sample consisted of distant non-tumor lung tissue. The receptor was isolated from a woman aged 45-65 years with non-small cell lung cancer.

CDR3 coding DNA: TGCAGCATAGGATCCCATTCCACTGATACGCAGTATTTT. Translated, it gives CSIGSHSTDTQYF. The V gene is TRBV29-1, the J gene TRBJ2-3; D remains ambiguous. Germline lookup yields CDR1 SQVTM and CDR2 ANQGSEA. The V gene lost 8 bases and the J gene lost 6 bases, with 18 bases spanning the gap. This CDR3 comprises 13 residues.